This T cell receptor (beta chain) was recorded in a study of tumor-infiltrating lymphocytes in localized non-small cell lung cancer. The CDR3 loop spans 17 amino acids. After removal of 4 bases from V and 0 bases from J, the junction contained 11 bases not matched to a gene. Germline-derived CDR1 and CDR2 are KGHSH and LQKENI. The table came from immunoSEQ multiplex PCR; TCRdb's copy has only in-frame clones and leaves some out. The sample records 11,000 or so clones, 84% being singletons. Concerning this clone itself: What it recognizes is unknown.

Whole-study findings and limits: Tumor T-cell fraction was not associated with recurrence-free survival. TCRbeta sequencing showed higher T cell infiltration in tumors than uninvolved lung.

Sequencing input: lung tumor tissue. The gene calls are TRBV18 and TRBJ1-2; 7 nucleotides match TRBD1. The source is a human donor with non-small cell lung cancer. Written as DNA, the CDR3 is TGTGCCAGCTCACACACGACAGGGCCCCTAGCTAACTATGGCTACACCTTC. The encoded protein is CASSHTTGPLANYGYTF.